This TCR beta chain was recorded in a study of blood T cells in healthy people across ages. Overall study results and limits: Versus aged donors, long-lived donors had higher diversity and more naive CD4+ cells.

Per individual sample, total RNA of at least 6 micrograms was extracted. Trimming took off 4 bases at V and 2 bases at J, with 21 bases between the two ends. There are 18 residues in the CDR3. Per germline, CDR1 LNHNV and CDR2 YYDKDF (reference sequence). A second PCR of 7 to 11 cycles used a sample-barcoded 5' primer and a J-beta primer mix. TCRdb re-analysed the 5' RACE reads in MiXCR, keeping a single row per CDR3 protein. The sample lists some 1.5 million distinct CDR3 sequences; roughly 27% were seen once. Concerning this clonotype itself: Its specificity is unknown.

Sequencing was done on a sample of blood. The receptor comes from a woman between 25 and 40 years old in good health. The chain links TRBV15 to TRBJ1-5; D call uncertain. CDR3 DNA: TGTGCCACCAGCATGTCTCGGGGTGGGGATTTTGGCAATCAGCCCCAGCATTTT. Protein product: CATSMSRGGDFGNQPQHF.